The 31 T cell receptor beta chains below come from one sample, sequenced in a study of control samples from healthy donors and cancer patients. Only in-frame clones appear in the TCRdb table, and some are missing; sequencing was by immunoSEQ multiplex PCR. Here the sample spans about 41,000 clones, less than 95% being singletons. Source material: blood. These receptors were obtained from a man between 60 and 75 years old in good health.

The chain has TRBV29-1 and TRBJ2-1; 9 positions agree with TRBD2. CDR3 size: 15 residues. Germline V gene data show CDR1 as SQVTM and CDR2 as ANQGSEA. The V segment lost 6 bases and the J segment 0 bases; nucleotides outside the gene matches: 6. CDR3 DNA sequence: TGCAGCGTCCCCACGACTAGCGGCTCCTACAATGAGCAGTTCTTC. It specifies CSVPTTSGSYNEQFF.

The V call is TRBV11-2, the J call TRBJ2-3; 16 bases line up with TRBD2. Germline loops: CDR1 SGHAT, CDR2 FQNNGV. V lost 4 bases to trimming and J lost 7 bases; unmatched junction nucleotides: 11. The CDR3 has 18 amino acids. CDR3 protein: CASSSNSGLAGGGHTQYF. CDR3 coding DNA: TGTGCCAGCAGCTCGAACTCGGGACTAGCGGGAGGGGGGCATACGCAGTATTTT. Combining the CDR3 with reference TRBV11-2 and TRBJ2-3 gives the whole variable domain EAGVAQSPRYKIIEKRQSVAFWCNPISGHATLYWYQQILGQGPKLLIQFQNNGVVDDSQLPKDRFSAERLKGVDSTLKIQPAKLEDSAVYLCASSSNSGLAGGGHTQYFGPGTRLTVL.

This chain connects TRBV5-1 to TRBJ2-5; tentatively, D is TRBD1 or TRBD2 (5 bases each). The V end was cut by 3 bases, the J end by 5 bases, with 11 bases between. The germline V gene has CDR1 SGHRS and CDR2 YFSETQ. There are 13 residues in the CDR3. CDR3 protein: CASSSREPETQYF. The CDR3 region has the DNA TGCGCCAGCAGCTCCAGGGAGCCGGAGACCCAGTACTTC.

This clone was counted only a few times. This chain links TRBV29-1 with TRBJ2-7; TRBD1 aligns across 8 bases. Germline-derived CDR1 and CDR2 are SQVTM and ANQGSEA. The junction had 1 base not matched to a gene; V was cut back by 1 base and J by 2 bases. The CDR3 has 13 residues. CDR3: CSVEGTGTYEQYF. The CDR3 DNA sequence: TGCAGCGTTGAAGGGACAGGGACCTACGAGCAGTACTTC.

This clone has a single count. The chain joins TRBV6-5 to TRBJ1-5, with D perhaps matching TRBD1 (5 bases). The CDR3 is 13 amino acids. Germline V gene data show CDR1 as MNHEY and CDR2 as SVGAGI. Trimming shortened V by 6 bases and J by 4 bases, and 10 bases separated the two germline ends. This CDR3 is CASRVGGNQPQHF. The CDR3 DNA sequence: TGTGCCAGCAGGGTCGGGGGAAATCAGCCCCAGCATTTT.

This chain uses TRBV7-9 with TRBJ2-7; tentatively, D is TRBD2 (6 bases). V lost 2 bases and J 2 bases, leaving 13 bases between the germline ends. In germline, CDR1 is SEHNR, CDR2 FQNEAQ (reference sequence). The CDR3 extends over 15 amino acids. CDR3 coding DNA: TGTGCCAGCAGCTTAATAGGAGGGGCAACCTACGAGCAGTACTTC. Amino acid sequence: CASSLIGGATYEQYF.

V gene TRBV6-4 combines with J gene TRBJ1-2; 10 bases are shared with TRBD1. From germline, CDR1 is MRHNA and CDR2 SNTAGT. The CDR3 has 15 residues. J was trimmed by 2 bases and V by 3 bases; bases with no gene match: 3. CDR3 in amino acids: CASSERGQGNYGYTF. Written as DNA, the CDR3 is TGTGCCAGCAGTGAGCGGGGACAGGGGAACTATGGCTACACCTTC.

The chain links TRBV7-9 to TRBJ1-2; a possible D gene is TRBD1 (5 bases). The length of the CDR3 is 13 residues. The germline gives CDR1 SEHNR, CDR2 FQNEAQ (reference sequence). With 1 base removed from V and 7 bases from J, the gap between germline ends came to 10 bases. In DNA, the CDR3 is TGTGCCAGCAGCTTAGAGGACAACAGTGGCTACACCTTC. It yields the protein CASSLEDNSGYTF. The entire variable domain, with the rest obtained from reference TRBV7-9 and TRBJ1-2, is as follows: DTGVSQNPRHKITKRGQNVTFRCDPISEHNRLYWYRQTLGQGPEFLTYFQNEAQLEKSRLLSDRFSAERPKGSFSTLEIQRTEQGDSAMYLCASSLEDNSGYTFGSGTRLTVV.

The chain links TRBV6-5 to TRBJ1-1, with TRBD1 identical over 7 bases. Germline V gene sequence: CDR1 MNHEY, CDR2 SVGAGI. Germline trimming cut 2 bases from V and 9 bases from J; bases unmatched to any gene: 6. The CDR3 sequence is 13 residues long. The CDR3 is CASSYRTQGKAFF. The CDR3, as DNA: TGTGCCAGCAGTTACAGAACACAGGGGAAAGCTTTCTTT.

The CDR3 sequence is CASSFPGVGEQYF. CDR3 in DNA: TGTGCCAGCAGCTTTCCCGGGGTGGGGGAGCAGTACTTC. The chain links TRBV7-3 to TRBJ2-7; tentatively, D is TRBD2 (5 bases). Between the trimmed V and J ends, which lost 3 bases and 7 bases, there was a span of 13 bases. The CDR3 contains 13 residues. In germline, CDR1 is SGHTA, CDR2 FQGTGA. The variable domain in full, completed from reference TRBV7-3 and TRBJ2-7, reads GAGVSQTPSNKVTEKGKYVELRCDPISGHTALYWYRQSLGQGPEFLIYFQGTGAADDSGLPNDRFFAVRPEGSVSTLKIQRTERGDSAVYLCASSFPGVGEQYFGPGTRLTVT.

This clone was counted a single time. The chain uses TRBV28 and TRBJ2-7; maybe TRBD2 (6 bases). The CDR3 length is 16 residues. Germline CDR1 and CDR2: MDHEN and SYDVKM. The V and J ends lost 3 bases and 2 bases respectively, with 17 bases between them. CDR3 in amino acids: CASSFPFRDFAYEQYF. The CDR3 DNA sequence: TGTGCCAGCAGTTTCCCTTTCCGGGACTTCGCCTACGAGCAGTACTTC.

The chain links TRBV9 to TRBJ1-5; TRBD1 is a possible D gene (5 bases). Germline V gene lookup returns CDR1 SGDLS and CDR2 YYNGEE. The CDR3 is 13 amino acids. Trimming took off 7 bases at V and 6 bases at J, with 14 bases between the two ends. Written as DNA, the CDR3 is TGTGCCAGCGGGAGTGGGGGGACTCAGCCCCAGCATTTT. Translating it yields CASGSGGTQPQHF.

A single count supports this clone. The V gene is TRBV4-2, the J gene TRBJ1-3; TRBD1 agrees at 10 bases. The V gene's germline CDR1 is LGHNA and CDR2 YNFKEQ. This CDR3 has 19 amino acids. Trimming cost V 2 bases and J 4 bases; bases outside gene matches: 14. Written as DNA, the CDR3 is TGTGCCAGCAGCCAACCTACCCGGACAGGGGGTAACGGAGGAAACACCATATATTTT. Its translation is CASSQPTRTGGNGGNTIYF.

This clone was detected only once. CDR3 coding DNA: TGTGCCAGTAGTGCCGGGACTGCAAATAGCAATCAGCCCCAGCATTTT. Encoded protein: CASSAGTANSNQPQHF. The V call is TRBV19, the J call TRBJ1-5; maybe TRBD1 (5 bases). V was trimmed by 5 bases and J by 0 bases, leaving 14 bases between them. The CDR3 extends over 16 amino acids. Germline V CDR1 and CDR2: LNHDA, SQIVND (reference sequence). The whole variable domain, remainder taken from reference TRBV19 and TRBJ1-5, is DGGITQSPKYLFRKEGQNVTLSCEQNLNHDAMYWYRQDPGQGLRLIYYSQIVNDFQKGDIAEGYSVSREKKESFPLTVTSAQKNPTAFYLCASSAGTANSNQPQHFGDGTRLSIL.

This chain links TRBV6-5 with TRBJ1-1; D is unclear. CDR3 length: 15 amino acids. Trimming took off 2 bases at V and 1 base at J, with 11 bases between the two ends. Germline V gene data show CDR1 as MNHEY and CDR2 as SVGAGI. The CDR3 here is CASSYLGSGNTEAFF. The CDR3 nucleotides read TGTGCCAGCAGTTACCTAGGGTCGGGGAACACTGAAGCTTTCTTT.

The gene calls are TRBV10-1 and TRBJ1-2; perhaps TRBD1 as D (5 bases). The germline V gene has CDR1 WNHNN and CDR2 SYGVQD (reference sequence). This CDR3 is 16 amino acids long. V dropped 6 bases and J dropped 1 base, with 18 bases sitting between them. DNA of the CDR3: TGCGCCAGCAGAAGTGAAGACCAGGGAGGTAACTATGGCTACACCTTC. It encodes CASRSEDQGGNYGYTF.

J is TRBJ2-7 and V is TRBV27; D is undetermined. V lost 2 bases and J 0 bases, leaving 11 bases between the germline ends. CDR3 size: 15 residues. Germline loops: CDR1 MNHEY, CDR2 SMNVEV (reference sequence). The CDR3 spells CASSLRHTTSYEQYF. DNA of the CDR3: TGTGCCAGCAGTTTAAGGCACACCACCTCCTACGAGCAGTACTTC.

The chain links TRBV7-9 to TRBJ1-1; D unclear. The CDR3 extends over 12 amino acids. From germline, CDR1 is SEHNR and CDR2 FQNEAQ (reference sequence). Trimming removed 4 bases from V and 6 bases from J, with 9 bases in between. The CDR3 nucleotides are TGTGCCAGCAGCTATTCAGTGGCTGAAGCTTTCTTT. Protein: CASSYSVAEAFF.

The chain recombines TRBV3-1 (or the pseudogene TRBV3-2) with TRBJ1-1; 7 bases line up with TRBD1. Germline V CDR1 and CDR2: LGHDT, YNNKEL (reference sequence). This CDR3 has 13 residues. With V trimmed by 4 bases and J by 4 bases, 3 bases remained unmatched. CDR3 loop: CASSPDRITEAFF. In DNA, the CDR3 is TGTGCCAGCAGCCCGGACAGGATCACTGAAGCTTTCTTT.

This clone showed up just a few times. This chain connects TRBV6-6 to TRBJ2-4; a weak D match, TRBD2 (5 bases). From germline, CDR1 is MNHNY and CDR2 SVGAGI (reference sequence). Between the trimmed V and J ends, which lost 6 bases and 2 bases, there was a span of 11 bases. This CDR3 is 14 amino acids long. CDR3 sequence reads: CASSPRETKNIQYF. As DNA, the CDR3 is TGTGCCAGCAGCCCGAGGGAGACCAAAAACATTCAGTACTTC.

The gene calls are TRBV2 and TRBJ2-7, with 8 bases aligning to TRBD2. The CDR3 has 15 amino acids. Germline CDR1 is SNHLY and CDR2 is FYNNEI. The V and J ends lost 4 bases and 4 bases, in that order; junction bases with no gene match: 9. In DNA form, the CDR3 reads TGTGCCAGCAGTGTATCACTAGCGGAGCCTTACGAGCAGTACTTC. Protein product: CASSVSLAEPYEQYF.

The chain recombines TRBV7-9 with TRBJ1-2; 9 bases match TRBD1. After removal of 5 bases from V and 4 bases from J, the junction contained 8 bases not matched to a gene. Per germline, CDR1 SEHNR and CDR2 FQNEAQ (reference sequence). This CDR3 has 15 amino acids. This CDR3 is CASSSRDRGVYGYTF. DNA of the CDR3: TGTGCCAGCAGCAGCCGAGACAGGGGGGTCTATGGCTACACCTTC.

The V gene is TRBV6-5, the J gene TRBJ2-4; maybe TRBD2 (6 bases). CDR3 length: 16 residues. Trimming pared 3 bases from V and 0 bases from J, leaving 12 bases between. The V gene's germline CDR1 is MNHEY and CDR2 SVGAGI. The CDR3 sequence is CASSYTAGLAKNIQYF. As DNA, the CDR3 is TGTGCCAGCAGTTATACGGCGGGGCTAGCCAAAAACATTCAGTACTTC.

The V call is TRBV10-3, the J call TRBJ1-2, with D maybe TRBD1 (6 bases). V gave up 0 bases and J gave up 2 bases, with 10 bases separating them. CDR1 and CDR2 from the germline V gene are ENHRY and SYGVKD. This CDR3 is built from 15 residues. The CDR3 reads CAISESGGPNYGYTF. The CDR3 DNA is TGTGCCATCAGTGAGTCGGGGGGCCCGAACTATGGCTACACCTTC.

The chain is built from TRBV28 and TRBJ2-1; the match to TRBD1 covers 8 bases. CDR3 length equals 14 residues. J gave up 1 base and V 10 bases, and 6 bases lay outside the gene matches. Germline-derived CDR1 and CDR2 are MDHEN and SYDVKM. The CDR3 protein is CATLQGGSYNEQFF. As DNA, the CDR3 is TGTGCCACCCTACAGGGGGGATCCTACAATGAGCAGTTCTTC.

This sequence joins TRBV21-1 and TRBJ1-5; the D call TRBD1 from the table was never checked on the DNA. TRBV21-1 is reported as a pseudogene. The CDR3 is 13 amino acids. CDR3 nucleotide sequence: TGTGCCAGCGAGACACTTAGCAATCAGCCCCAGCATTTT. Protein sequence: CASETLSNQPQHF.

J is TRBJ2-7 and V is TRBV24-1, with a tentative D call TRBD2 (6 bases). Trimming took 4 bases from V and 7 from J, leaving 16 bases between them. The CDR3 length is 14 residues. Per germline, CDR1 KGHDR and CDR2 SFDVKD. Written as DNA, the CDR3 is TGTGCCACCAGTGAGGACGGGAGTAGGACTGAGCAGTACTTC. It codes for CATSEDGSRTEQYF.

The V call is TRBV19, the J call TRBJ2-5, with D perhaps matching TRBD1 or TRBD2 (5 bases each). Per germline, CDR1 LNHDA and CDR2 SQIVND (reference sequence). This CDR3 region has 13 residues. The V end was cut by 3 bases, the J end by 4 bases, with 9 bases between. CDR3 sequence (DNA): TGTGCCAGTAGTATTACGGGGACAGAGACCCAGTACTTC. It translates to CASSITGTETQYF.

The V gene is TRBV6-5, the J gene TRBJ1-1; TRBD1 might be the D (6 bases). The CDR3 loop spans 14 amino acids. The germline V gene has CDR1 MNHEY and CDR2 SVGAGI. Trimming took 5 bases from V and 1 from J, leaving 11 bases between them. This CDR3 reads CASSRRQENTEAFF. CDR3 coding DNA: TGTGCCAGCAGTCGCAGACAGGAGAACACTGAAGCTTTCTTT.

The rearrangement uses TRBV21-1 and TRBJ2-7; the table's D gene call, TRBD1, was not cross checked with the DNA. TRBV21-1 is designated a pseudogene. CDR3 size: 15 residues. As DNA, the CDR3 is TGTGCCAGCAGCTTATCACGGGACAGGGGCTACGAGCAGTACTTC. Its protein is CASSLSRDRGYEQYF.

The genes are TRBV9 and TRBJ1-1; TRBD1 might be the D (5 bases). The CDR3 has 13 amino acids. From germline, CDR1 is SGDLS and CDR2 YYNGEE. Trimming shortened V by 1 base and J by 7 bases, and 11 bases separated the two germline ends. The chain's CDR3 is CASSVFFDSEAFF. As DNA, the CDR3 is TGTGCCAGCAGCGTATTCTTCGACAGTGAAGCTTTCTTT.